One TCR beta chain is described in this entry. This entry is derived from a study of T-cell reconstitution after alpha-beta-depleted transplantation in children. It was with unique molecular identifiers that the TCRbeta library was prepared. TCRdb used MiXCR to reprocess the PCR reads, holding one entry per CDR3 protein. The sample includes some 500,000 distinct CDR3 sequences, 15% to 20% of them seen just once. The CDR3 is made up of 15 amino acids. Germline CDR1 LNHDA, CDR2 SQIVND (reference sequence). Trimming cost V 9 bases and J 0 bases, with 15 bases left between them. The input for sequencing was PBMCs from the stem cell graft donor, taken from the stem cell graft. This chain connects TRBV19 to TRBJ1-5; D might be TRBD1 (5 bases). The origin of this receptor is a human donor who donated a stem cell graft to a child with acute lymphoblastic leukemia. The chain's CDR3 is CASSLGRYSNQPQHF. The CDR3 DNA is TGTGCCAGCTCATTGGGGCGATATAGCAATCAGCCCCAGCATTTT. Based on the CDR3 plus reference TRBV19 and TRBJ1-5, the full variable domain is DGGITQSPKYLFRKEGQNVTLSCEQNLNHDAMYWYRQDPGQGLRLIYYSQIVNDFQKGDIAEGYSVSREKKESFPLTVTSAQKNPTAFYLCASSLGRYSNQPQHFGDGTRLSIL.